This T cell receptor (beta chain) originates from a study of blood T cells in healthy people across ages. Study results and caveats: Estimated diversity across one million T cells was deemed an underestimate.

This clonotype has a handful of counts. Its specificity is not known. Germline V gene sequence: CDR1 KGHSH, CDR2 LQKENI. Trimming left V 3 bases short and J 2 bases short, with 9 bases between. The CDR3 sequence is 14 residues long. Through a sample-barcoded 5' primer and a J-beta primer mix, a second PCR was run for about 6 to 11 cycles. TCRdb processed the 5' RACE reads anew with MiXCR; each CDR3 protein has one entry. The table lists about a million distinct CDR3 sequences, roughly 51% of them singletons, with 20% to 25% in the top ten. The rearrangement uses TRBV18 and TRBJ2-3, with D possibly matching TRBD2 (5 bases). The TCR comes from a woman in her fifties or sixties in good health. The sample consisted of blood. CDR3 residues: CASSPTDFTDTQYF. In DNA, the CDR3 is TGTGCCAGCTCACCGACGGACTTCACAGATACGCAGTATTTT.